Listed here are 14 T cell receptor beta chains from one sample, sequenced in a study of Graves' ophthalmopathy and Graves' hyperthyroidism. Amplifying from RNA transcripts, the study obtained TCR beta CDR3 regions. The workflow started with a first-round RT-PCR run with HTBI primers and then moved on to a second-round multiplex PCR. One entry per CDR3 protein results from TCRdb running MiXCR on the multiplex PCR reads. The table records 650,000 to 800,000 distinct CDR3 sequences, about 41% of them present only once. The sample taken for sequencing was peripheral blood. The source is an adult man with Graves' ophthalmopathy.

This clonotype turned up a few times. This chain joins TRBV2 and TRBJ2-7, with 9 bases fitting TRBD1. V lost 6 bases, J lost 5 bases, and 11 bases stayed unmatched. CDR1 SNHLY and CDR2 FYNNEI come from the germline V gene. This CDR3 region has 15 residues. CDR3 in DNA: TGTGCCAGCAGCGCTTCCGGGACAGGGCGTGACGAGCAGTACTTC. Amino acids: CASSASGTGRDEQYF.

The chain has TRBV12-3 or TRBV12-4 and TRBJ2-2; TRBD2 matches at 10 bases. The CDR3 totals 17 residues. After removal of 4 bases from V and 3 bases from J, the junction contained 8 bases not matched to a gene. The CDR3 reads CASSWGASGGYTGELFF. The CDR3 DNA reads as TGTGCCAGCAGTTGGGGAGCTAGCGGGGGCTACACCGGGGAGCTGTTTTTT.

V usage is TRBV11-3 and J usage is TRBJ2-3; D not certain. The CDR3 totals 14 residues. V was pared by 5 bases and J by 7 bases, with 16 bases between. Germline CDR1 reads SGHNT; CDR2 reads YENEEA. Here the CDR3 reads CASSPAGFPNTQYF. The CDR3 bases are TGTGCCAGCAGCCCCGCCGGGTTCCCAAATACGCAGTATTTT.

The rearrangement joins TRBV7-2 to TRBJ1-1, with TRBD1 matching over 12 bases. CDR1 SGHTA and CDR2 FQGNSA come from the germline V gene. The J segment lost 0 bases and the V segment lost 11 bases, leaving 7 bases of the junction unmatched. This CDR3 has 15 residues. CDR3: CACPGTGGVNTEAFF. The CDR3 DNA follows: TGTGCCTGCCCCGGGACAGGGGGCGTGAACACTGAAGCTTTCTTT.

The chain has TRBV29-1 and TRBJ1-1; 12 nucleotides agree with TRBD1. Losses at the gene ends were 8 bases for V and 10 bases for J; bases not matched to a gene: 17. The CDR3 is 15 residues long. CDR1 and CDR2 (germline): SQVTM, ANQGSEA. CDR3: CSSPPGQGAREGAFF. CDR3 in DNA: TGCAGCTCACCACCGGGACAGGGGGCGAGGGAAGGAGCTTTCTTT.

The genes are TRBV10-3 and TRBJ1-5, with TRBD1 matching over 7 bases. This CDR3 is built from 16 residues. The germline CDR1 and CDR2 sequences are ENHRY and SYGVKD. The ends lost 4 bases at V and 0 bases at J; junction bases unmatched: 6. The CDR3 loop reads CAISAAGTDSNQPQHF. The CDR3 DNA follows: TGTGCCATCAGTGCGGCCGGGACAGATAGCAATCAGCCCCAGCATTTT.

This clonotype was picked up a small number of times. The chain couples TRBV2 to TRBJ2-7; TRBD2 might be the D (5 bases). CDR3 length equals 14 residues. V lost 5 bases to trimming and J lost 2 bases, with 13 bases between them. Germline CDR1 SNHLY, CDR2 FYNNEI. The CDR3 DNA sequence: TGTGCCAGCAGTCCGGACTCCGTTACCTACGAGCAGTACTTC. This encodes CASSPDSVTYEQYF. Using reference TRBV2 and TRBJ2-7 for the parts outside the CDR3, the full variable domain is EPEVTQTPSHQVTQMGQEVILRCVPISNHLYFYWYRQILGQKVEFLVSFYNNEISEKSEIFDDQFSVERPDGSNFTLKIRSTKLEDSAMYFCASSPDSVTYEQYFGPGTRLTVT.

To note about this clonotype: As the CDR3 is not closed by the conserved phenylalanine or tryptophan, this likely results from a read error. No DNA is shown, since the ends of the CDR3 on it are uncertain; the CDR3 is the one TCRdb lists. The chain combines TRBV2 with TRBJ2-2; no DNA check was done on the table's D call, TRBD2. Germline loops: CDR1 SNHLY, CDR2 FYNNEI. The CDR3 spans 8 amino acids, including both terminal residues. This chain's CDR3 is CASSLTRA.

Worth noting for this clonotype: With a much larger clone just one base away, this may be a read error. The chain employs TRBV5-5 and TRBJ2-5; D unclear. The CDR3 is 13 residues long. In germline, CDR1 is SGHKS, CDR2 YYEKEE (reference sequence). Between the trimmed V and J ends, which lost 2 bases and 9 bases, there was a span of 14 bases. Here the CDR3 reads CASSLGDREAQYF. The CDR3 coding sequence is TGTGCCAGCAGCTTAGGCGACCGTGAGGCCCAGTACTTC.

This clonotype was counted many times. This rearrangement joins TRBV29-1 to TRBJ2-5; no firm D call. Germline assignment: CDR1 SQVTM and CDR2 ANQGSEA. The germline V and J ends were trimmed by 3 bases and 5 bases, with 13 bases remaining between them. This CDR3 is 13 amino acids long. CDR3 nucleotides: TGCAGCGTTGACAGGACCGCCCGGGAGACCCAGTACTTC. Translation: CSVDRTARETQYF.

On this clonotype itself: A much larger clone differs from this one at a single base, so this may be a read error. The V gene is TRBV7-8, the J gene TRBJ2-2; 7 nucleotides align to TRBD1. This CDR3 region has 14 residues. From germline, CDR1 is SGHVS and CDR2 FQNEAQ. The CDR3 is CAGSRRQGAGELFF. The CDR3 region has the DNA TGTGCCGGCAGCCGGCGACAGGGAGCCGGGGAGCTGTTTTTT.

The CDR3 nucleotides are TGTGCCAGTACTATCGCCCGGACAGGGTTTGCAACTAATGAAAAACTGTTTTTT. Translated, it gives CASTIARTGFATNEKLFF. The chain joins TRBV19 to TRBJ1-4, with TRBD1 identical over 8 bases. Trimming took 7 bases from V and 0 from J; bases not matched to a gene: 13. Per the germline V gene, CDR1 is LNHDA and CDR2 is SQIVND (reference sequence). This CDR3 region has 18 residues.

As to this clonotype: A much larger clone is a single base away; this may be a read error. The V gene is TRBV2, the J gene TRBJ2-5, with unresolved D. The CDR3 sequence is 14 residues long. CDR1 and CDR2 (germline): SNHLY, FYNNEI. CDR3 loop: CAGSPPRALETQYF. The CDR3 nucleotides are TGTGCCGGCAGCCCACCACGGGCTCTAGAGACCCAGTACTTC.

The J gene is TRBJ2-3, the V gene TRBV20-1; 11 nucleotides line up with TRBD2. After removal of 6 bases from V and 2 bases from J, the junction contained 7 bases not matched to a gene. The V gene's germline CDR1 is DFQATT and CDR2 SNEGSKA (reference sequence). CDR3 length: 15 amino acids. CDR3 loop: CSAQRLAGNTDTQYF. The CDR3 DNA follows: TGCAGTGCCCAGCGACTAGCGGGAAACACAGATACGCAGTATTTT.